This T cell receptor (beta chain) emerged from a study of T cells in Graves' hyperthyroidism and ophthalmopathy. The CDR3 extends over 15 amino acids. The germline V gene has CDR1 MDHEN and CDR2 SYDVKM. The V gene lost 6 bases and the J gene lost 4 bases, with 18 bases spanning the gap. Diagnosis relied on clinical symptoms, serum thyroxine and TRAb, thyroid ultrasound and orbital computed tomography. It was RNA transcripts that yielded the amplified TCR beta CDR3 regions. TCR CDR3 underwent first-round RT-PCR with the HTBI primer set. TCRdb itself ran the multiplex PCR reads through MiXCR, one entry per CDR3 protein. The sample lists some 400,000 distinct CDR3 sequences, approximately 19% seen once, with 3% to 4.5% in the top ten. This clonotype was recorded at least ten times.

Material for sequencing was blood. This sequence was found in a woman in her late teens or twenties with Graves' hyperthyroidism. This chain links TRBV28 with TRBJ1-2; tentatively, D is TRBD1 (6 bases). CDR3 nucleotides: TGTGCCAGCAGAGAACACGGGGGGCGAAGCTATGGCTACACCTTC. Translating gives CASREHGGRSYGYTF.